Listed here is a single T cell receptor (beta chain). The data derive from a study of shared clonotypes between healthy human individuals. The overall study: Per donor, three plates held CD4 naive cells, three held CD4 memory, two held CD8 naive and one held CD8 memory.

Each sample came from a Caucasian adult donor living in Nashville, Tennessee. The germline V and J ends were trimmed by 4 bases and 0 bases, with 11 bases remaining between them. CDR3 size: 14 residues. Looked up from germline, CDR1 is SQVTM and CDR2 is ANQGSEA. A deep-level run was used for the assay. Measured with immunoSEQ multiplex PCR; TCRdb has only the in-frame clones, and not every one. Of 2,100,000 or so clones in the sample, around 95% were seen once. V and J are TRBV29-1 and TRBJ2-3; D may be TRBD2 (5 bases). The receptor's source is a young man in good health. Sequenced: naive CD4+ T cells sorted from blood. Subset defined: CD45RA+ positively selected. CDR3 in DNA: TGCAGCGTTGCGGGAAAGACTAGCACAGATACGCAGTATTTT. As protein: CSVAGKTSTDTQYF.